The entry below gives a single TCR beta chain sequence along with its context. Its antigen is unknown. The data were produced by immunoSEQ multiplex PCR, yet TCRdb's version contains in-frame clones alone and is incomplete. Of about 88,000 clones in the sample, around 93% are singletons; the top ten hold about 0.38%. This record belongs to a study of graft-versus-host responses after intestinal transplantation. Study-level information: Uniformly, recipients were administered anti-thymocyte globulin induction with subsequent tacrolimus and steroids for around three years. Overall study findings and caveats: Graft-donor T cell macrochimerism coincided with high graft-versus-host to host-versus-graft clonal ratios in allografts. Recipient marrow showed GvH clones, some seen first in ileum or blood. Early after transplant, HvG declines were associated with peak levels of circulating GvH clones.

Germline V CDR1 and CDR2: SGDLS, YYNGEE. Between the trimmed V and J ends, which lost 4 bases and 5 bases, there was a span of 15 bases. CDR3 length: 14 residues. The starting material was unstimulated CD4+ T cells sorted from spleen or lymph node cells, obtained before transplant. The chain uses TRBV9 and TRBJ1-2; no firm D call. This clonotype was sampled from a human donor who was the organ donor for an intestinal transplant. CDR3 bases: TGTGCCAGCAGCCTCCACGGTCTGCCTTATGGCTACACCTTC. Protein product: CASSLHGLPYGYTF.